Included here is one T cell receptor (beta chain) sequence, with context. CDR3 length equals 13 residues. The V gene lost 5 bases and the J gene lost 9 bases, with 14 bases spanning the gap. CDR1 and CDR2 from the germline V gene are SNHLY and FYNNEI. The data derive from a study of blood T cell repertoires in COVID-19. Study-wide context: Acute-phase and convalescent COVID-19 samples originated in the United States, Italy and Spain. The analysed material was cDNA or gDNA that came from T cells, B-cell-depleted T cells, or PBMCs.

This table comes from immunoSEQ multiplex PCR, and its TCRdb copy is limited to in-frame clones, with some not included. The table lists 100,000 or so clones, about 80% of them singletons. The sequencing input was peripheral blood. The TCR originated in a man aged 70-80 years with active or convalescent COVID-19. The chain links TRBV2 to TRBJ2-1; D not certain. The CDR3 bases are TGTGCCAGCAGTCTAGGAGAGGTAGGTGAGCAGTTCTTC. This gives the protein CASSLGEVGEQFF.